These 13 T cell receptor beta chains came from one sample sequenced in a study of cytomegalovirus exposure and HLA in healthy donors. The PCR contained 60 Vbeta and 13 Jbeta primers. Repertoires were generated with immunoSEQ multiplex PCR, while TCRdb's copy carries only in-frame clones and drops some. The table shows about 77,000 clones, with about four fifths occurring only once. Sequenced sample: PBMCs. Receptors originate from a middle-aged man in good health and CMV-seronegative.

J is TRBJ1-4 and V is TRBV4-1; D is unclear. V was shortened by 0 bases and J by 5 bases, with 10 bases between the two germline ends. Looked up from germline, CDR1 is MGHRA and CDR2 is YSYEKL. There are 15 residues in the CDR3. This chain's CDR3 is CASSQDQRWNEKLFF. CDR3 DNA: TGCGCCAGCAGCCAAGATCAACGGTGGAATGAAAAACTGTTTTTT.

CDR3 DNA: TGTGCCAGCAGCTTAGCGGGGGGACAGAGTAAAGCAGATACGCAGTATTTT. Translated, it gives CASSLAGGQSKADTQYF. V and J are TRBV7-3 and TRBJ2-3; possible D gene TRBD2, 8 bases. Germline V gene data show CDR1 as SGHTA and CDR2 as FQGTGA. This CDR3 has 17 residues. V lost 2 bases to trimming and J lost 4 bases, with 19 bases between them.

This sequence joins TRBV29-1 and TRBJ2-2; 7 nucleotides align to TRBD1. Germline V gene lookup returns CDR1 SQVTM and CDR2 ANQGSEA. CDR3 length: 13 amino acids. V gave up 6 bases and J gave up 2 bases; unmatched junction bases: 3. The CDR3 nucleotides read TGCAGCGTGGGACAGCCCAACACCGGGGAGCTGTTTTTT. Amino acids: CSVGQPNTGELFF.

This sequence joins TRBV18 and TRBJ2-3, with TRBD2 matching over 10 bases. The germline V gene encodes CDR1 KGHSH and CDR2 LQKENI. The ends lost 3 bases at V and 0 bases at J; junction bases unmatched: 6. The CDR3 covers 17 residues. The chain's CDR3 is CASSPAIAGGSTDTQYF. The CDR3 DNA sequence: TGTGCCAGCTCACCCGCGATAGCGGGAGGAAGCACAGATACGCAGTATTTT.

The chain employs TRBV7-6 and TRBJ2-7; 8 nucleotides match TRBD2. V trimming: 1 base; J trimming: 0 bases; junction bases outside the gene matches: 11. This CDR3 has 18 amino acids. CDR1 and CDR2 (germline): SGHVS, FNYEAQ. The CDR3 loop is CASSLDPPSSGSSYEQYF. The CDR3 nucleotides are TGTGCCAGCAGCTTAGACCCCCCCTCCAGCGGGAGCTCCTACGAGCAGTACTTC. The whole variable domain, filled in from reference TRBV7-6 and TRBJ2-7, reads GAGVSQSPRYKVTKRGQDVALRCDPISGHVSLYWYRQALGQGPEFLTYFNYEAQQDKSGLPNDRFSAERPEGSISTLTIQRTEQRDSAMYRCASSLDPPSSGSSYEQYFGPGTRLTVT.

J is TRBJ1-5 and V is TRBV19; 7 nucleotides align to TRBD1. Germline-derived CDR1 and CDR2 are LNHDA and SQIVND (reference sequence). Trimming at V came to 4 bases and at J to 0 bases, leaving 3 bases not matched to a gene. This CDR3 contains 15 residues. In DNA form, the CDR3 reads TGTGCCAGTAGTACCAGGGGGAATAGCAATCAGCCCCAGCATTTT. It encodes CASSTRGNSNQPQHF.

The V and J genes are TRBV11-2 and TRBJ2-4; 8 nucleotides match TRBD1. The CDR3 sequence is 13 residues long. J was trimmed by 13 bases and V by 5 bases; bases with no gene match: 10. Germline-derived CDR1 and CDR2 are SGHAT and FQNNGV. Here the CDR3 reads CASSTATGDPQYF. As DNA, the CDR3 is TGTGCCAGCAGCACCGCGACAGGGGACCCCCAGTACTTC. Full variable domain (missing parts from reference TRBV11-2 and TRBJ2-4): EAGVAQSPRYKIIEKRQSVAFWCNPISGHATLYWYQQILGQGPKLLIQFQNNGVVDDSQLPKDRFSAERLKGVDSTLKIQPAKLEDSAVYLCASSTATGDPQYFGAGTRLSVL.

The chain couples TRBV29-1 to TRBJ2-7; possibly TRBD2 for D (6 bases). CDR1 and CDR2 from the germline V gene are SQVTM and ANQGSEA. With 1 base removed from V and 1 base from J, the gap between germline ends came to 17 bases. The CDR3 extends over 16 amino acids. CDR3 in DNA: TGCAGCGTTGAAGGGTTGTCGGGGGTAGGGTCCTACGAGCAGTACTTC. The encoded protein is CSVEGLSGVGSYEQYF.

The rearrangement uses TRBV28 and TRBJ2-7; D might be TRBD1 (6 bases). Germline assignment: CDR1 MDHEN and CDR2 SYDVKM. The germline V and J ends were trimmed by 2 bases and 2 bases, with 10 bases remaining between them. The CDR3 covers 14 residues. This CDR3 is CASSLTGYTYEQYF. The DNA of the CDR3 is TGTGCCAGCAGTTTAACAGGGTATACCTACGAGCAGTACTTC.

This chain joins TRBV6-5 and TRBJ2-7; D unresolved. V gave up 5 bases and J gave up 0 bases, with 11 bases separating them. The CDR3 has 14 residues. The germline gives CDR1 MNHEY, CDR2 SVGAGI. In nucleotides, the CDR3 is TGTGCCAGCAGTCATTTAAGGAGCTCCTACGAGCAGTACTTC. This translates into CASSHLRSSYEQYF.

The chain links TRBV6-5 to TRBJ1-2; weak D call: TRBD1 (6 bases). V dropped 0 bases and J dropped 5 bases, with 7 bases sitting between them. The CDR3 consists of 13 residues. Germline V gene lookup returns CDR1 MNHEY and CDR2 SVGAGI. This chain's CDR3 is CASSYSTGYGYTF. In DNA, the CDR3 is TGTGCCAGCAGTTACTCTACAGGGTATGGCTACACCTTC.

The gene calls are TRBV28 and TRBJ1-1; D call uncertain. The CDR3 spans 14 residues. V was clipped by 1 base and J by 1 base, with 7 bases between them. From germline, CDR1 is MDHEN and CDR2 SYDVKM. Here the CDR3 reads CASSLLLANTEAFF. The CDR3 DNA reads TGTGCCAGCAGTTTATTATTAGCGAACACTGAAGCTTTCTTT.

The chain employs TRBV27 and TRBJ2-3; 8 bases are a match to TRBD2. Germline V gives CDR1 MNHEY, CDR2 SMNVEV (reference sequence). CDR3 size: 16 residues. J lost 1 base, V lost 3 bases, and 6 bases had no gene match. In DNA form, the CDR3 reads TGTGCCAGCAGTTTCCTGGCAGCGGGAGGCACAGATACGCAGTATTTT. Amino acids: CASSFLAAGGTDTQYF.